The clone carrying this T cell receptor beta chain has a single count. This CDR3 is built from 16 residues. V shed 6 bases and J 8 bases; nucleotides not matched to a gene: 14. Germline V gene data show CDR1 as KGHSH and CDR2 as LQKENI. These data are taken from a study of blood T cell repertoires in COVID-19. Overall study: Spain, Italy and the United States supplied samples that represented acute and convalescent COVID-19. Sample material is recorded as cDNA or gDNA derived from T cells, B-cell-depleted T cells, or PBMCs.

Per the original methods: By means of reference gene primer amplification, nucleated cell counts were estimated. Some clones are missing from TCRdb's copy, which holds only in-frame ones; the method was immunoSEQ multiplex PCR. The V and J calls and clone size are taken from that table; D and trimming were inferred from the DNA. The sample lists roughly 250,000 clones, about 80% seen once, with around 16% in the top ten. The sequence derives from a person aged 65 to 85 with COVID-19, enrolled during active disease. The sample comprised peripheral blood. The chain is built from TRBV18 and TRBJ2-1; 9 bases line up with TRBD2. The CDR3 nucleotides are TGTGCCAGCTCTCACGGTTCCGGGACTAGCAGGCATGAGCAGTTCTTC. Protein sequence: CASSHGSGTSRHEQFF.